Listed below are T cell receptor beta chains from one sample, sequenced in a study of cytomegalovirus exposure and HLA in healthy donors. Sequenced by immunoSEQ multiplex PCR; TCRdb stores in-frame clones only, minus some. The sample lists 100,000 to 150,000 clones; 77% were seen once. Sequencing input: PBMCs. The receptors come from a human donor in good health. Each CDR3 is given with its conserved first and last residue.

v_call	j_call	cdr3_aa
TRBV10-3	TRBJ1-1	CAIRGGNTEAFF
TRBV6-6	TRBJ2-1	CASTMTRRGYNEQFF
TRBV6-1	TRBJ2-1	CASSEWGTSGYNEQFF
TRBV6-6	TRBJ1-1	CASSSRTDYLNTEAFF
TRBV7-6	TRBJ2-2	CASTFGQGRTGELFF
TRBV5-1	TRBJ1-4	CASNQAGGPNEKLFF
TRBV5-6	TRBJ1-2	CATSLGVGYTF
TRBV6-5	TRBJ1-1	CASSLDTADTEAFF
TRBV5-5	TRBJ1-2	CASSVAQGNYGYTF
TRBV5-1	TRBJ1-5	CASSFFDSPNQPQHF
TRBV5-1	TRBJ2-3	CASSAGLPTDTQYF
TRBV27	TRBJ2-1	CASSTSRSGYNEQFF
TRBV9	TRBJ2-1	CASSRGGTQGSYNEQFF
TRBV21-1	TRBJ1-5	CARPGEGPGAYSNQPQHF
TRBV27	TRBJ2-1	CASSLRLAGGNEQFF
TRBV2	TRBJ1-5	CASSRLQGVNSNQPQHF
TRBV4-1	TRBJ1-2	CASSQEGPGGLYGYTF
TRBV28	TRBJ2-5	CASSSDRVIWETQYF
TRBV6-5	TRBJ1-6	CASRRGPPNSPLHF
TRBV7-7	TRBJ1-4	CASSAGLENEKLFF
TRBV2	TRBJ1-5	CASGIRRQGVNQPQHF
TRBV2	TRBJ1-2	CASSYQGFNYGYTF
TRBV6-5	TRBJ1-3	CASSYSSDNSGNTIYF
TRBV18	TRBJ1-5	CASSPDRAEIQPQHF
TRBV9	TRBJ2-1	CASSVGTSSYNEQFF
TRBV5-4	TRBJ2-7	CASRRGITGNYEQYF
TRBV10-1	TRBJ2-3	CASSESMLAGVKDTQYF
TRBV7-2	TRBJ2-7	CASSSGLAYSYEQYF
TRBV10-1	TRBJ2-7	CASSLSATGREQYF
TRBV6-5	TRBJ1-2	CASSYGAGKILGGYTF
TRBV4-2	TRBJ2-3	CASSQELAGHTQYF
TRBV25-1	TRBJ2-1	CASSDISGRAANEQFF
TRBV6-5	TRBJ1-1	CASQGFPVGASEAFF
TRBV6-6	TRBJ2-7	CASRPTGTSYEQYF
TRBV28	TRBJ2-2	CASSLTGGNTGELFF